The rows below give T cell receptor beta chains drawn from one sample of a study of cytomegalovirus exposure and HLA in healthy donors. This table comes from immunoSEQ multiplex PCR, and its TCRdb copy is limited to in-frame clones, with some not included. The table shows some 130,000 clones, with approximately 78% occurring only once. Input material: PBMCs. All receptors derive from a female donor in good health and CMV-seronegative. Both conserved end residues are part of each CDR3. A D gene is named only where the DNA matches it firmly. Size is omitted from some rows. Given values are once, few, many or a class for expanded clones.

>TRBV4-1|TRBD1|once|TRBJ1-3
TGCGCCAGCAGCCAAGGACAGGGGGCTGGGGGAAACACCATATATTTT
CASSQGQGAGGNTIYF
>TRBV7-9|TRBD2|.|TRBJ2-1
TGTGCCAGCTGGAAAGGCCCAGCGGGAGGAGAGAATGAGCAGTTCTTC
CASWKGPAGGENEQFF
>TRBV28|.|.|TRBJ2-2
TGTGCCAGCAGTTTGGGAGGGGGAGGGAACACCGGGGAGCTGTTTTTT
CASSLGGGGNTGELFF
>TRBV4-3|.|.|TRBJ2-5
TGCGCCAGCAGCCAAGGGGTTTCGGAGGTCACGGAGACCCAGTACTTC
CASSQGVSEVTETQYF
>TRBV28|TRBD2|many|TRBJ2-1
TGTGCCAGCAGTTCCTTAGCGGGAGTAGCCTACAATGAGCAGTTCTTC
CASSSLAGVAYNEQFF
>TRBV6-5|.|few|TRBJ1-3
TGTGCCAGCAGTCCCCTGGGGGGGGCTGGAAACACCATATATTTT
CASSPLGGAGNTIYF
>TRBV7-9|TRBD1|.|TRBJ1-5
TGTGCCAGCAGCGGAACAGGGGGCGATCAGCCCCAGCATTTT
CASSGTGGDQPQHF
>TRBV4-3|.|.|TRBJ1-1
TGCGCCAGCAGCCAGGGGGCCCGGTTCGACATGAACACTGAAGCTTTCTTT
CASSQGARFDMNTEAFF
>TRBV27|.|.|TRBJ2-1
TGTGCCAGCAGTACAAATTACAGGTCCGGCGGGCAGTTCTTC
CASSTNYRSGGQFF
>TRBV11-3|TRBD1|once|TRBJ2-7
TGTGCCAGCAGCTCCGGGACAGGAAGCTCCTACGAGCAGTACTTC
CASSSGTGSSYEQYF
>TRBV19|.|.|TRBJ1-4
TGTGCCAGTAGTCGACAGGAAGGTGAAAAACTGTTTTTT
CASSRQEGEKLFF
>TRBV28|TRBD1|.|TRBJ1-6
TGTGCCAGCAGAGATGCCGGGACAGGGTCTTATTCACCCCTCCACTTT
CASRDAGTGSYSPLHF
>TRBV30|TRBD1|once|TRBJ1-1
TGTGCCTGGGTCGGACAGGGGGGCACTGAAGCTTTCTTT
CAWVGQGGTEAFF
>TRBV4-3|TRBD2|.|TRBJ2-3
TGCGCCAGCAGCCAAGATTCGGCGGGGGGCACAGATACGCAGTATTTT
CASSQDSAGGTDTQYF
>TRBV5-1|.|.|TRBJ2-2
TGCGCCAGCAGCCTTAGTCAGCGAGGGTCCGGGGAGCTGTTTTTT
CASSLSQRGSGELFF
>TRBV21-1|.|.|TRBJ2-4
TGTGCCAGCAGCCCCCTTGGGGGGGCCCCGGCCAAAAACATTCAGTACTTC
CASSPLGGAPAKNIQYF
>TRBV19|.|.|TRBJ2-5
TGTGCCAGTAGTCTCAGGCGGCCCAGCGGGGAGACCCAGTACTTC
CASSLRRPSGETQYF
>TRBV18|TRBD1|.|TRBJ1-2
TGTGCCAGCTCACCGGTCCCCCAGGGGGCCTATGTCGGCTACACCTTC
CASSPVPQGAYVGYTF
>TRBV5-1|TRBD2|.|TRBJ2-7
TGCGCCAGCAGCTTCCTAGCGGGGGATCCTTACGAGCAGTACTTC
CASSFLAGDPYEQYF
>TRBV13|TRBD1|.|TRBJ2-7
TGTGCCAGCAGCCTCTCTACCGGGACAGGGATCTACGAGCAGTACTTC
CASSLSTGTGIYEQYF
>TRBV18|TRBD1|.|TRBJ1-1
TGTGCCAGCTCACCCATACAGGGGGGCTACACTGAAGCTTTCTTT
CASSPIQGGYTEAFF
>TRBV19|.|.|TRBJ1-1
TGTGCCAGTAGTATAGGAGTCCAGAACACTGAAGCTTTCTTT
CASSIGVQNTEAFF
>TRBV6-6|.|.|TRBJ1-1
TGTGCCAGCAAACCCGACAGAGGCACTGAAGCTTTCTTT
CASKPDRGTEAFF
>TRBV7-8|TRBD2|.|TRBJ2-2
TGTGCCAGCAGCTTAGGAGCAGAGCGGGGGATTTACACCGGGGAGCTGTTTTTT
CASSLGAERGIYTGELFF
>TRBV27|TRBD2|once|TRBJ2-1
TGTGCCAGCAGTTTAATCACTAGCGGGAGCTCCTACAATGAGCAGTTCTTC
CASSLITSGSSYNEQFF
>TRBV10-3|TRBD1|few|TRBJ2-5
TGTGCCATCCAAGACGCGGCAGGGGGCATGAAGACCCAGTACTTC
CAIQDAAGGMKTQYF
>TRBV7-2|.|few|TRBJ1-1
TGTGCCAGCAGCTTGGACATATTGAACACTGAAGCTTTCTTT
CASSLDILNTEAFF
>TRBV10-3|TRBD1|.|TRBJ2-7
TGTGCCATGTGGACAGGGGGAGGCGGGGAGCAGTACTTC
CAMWTGGGGEQYF
>TRBV7-9|.|.|TRBJ2-1
TGTGCCAGCAGCTTGGGCAGTGAAAATGAGCAGTTCTTC
CASSLGSENEQFF
>TRBV5-1|.|.|TRBJ2-7
TGCGCCAGCAGCTCGACAGAATCCTACGAGCAGTACTTC
CASSSTESYEQYF
>TRBV9|.|.|TRBJ2-1
TGTGCCAGCAGCCCTCTGACTAGCAATGAGCAGTTCTTC
CASSPLTSNEQFF
>TRBV2|.|.|TRBJ1-1
TGTGCCAGCAGCCTCACCGGAGGGTCCGGAACTGAAGCTTTCTTT
CASSLTGGSGTEAFF
>TRBV9|.|once|TRBJ2-1
TGTGCCAGCAGCGTTGGGACACCCGATGAGCAGTTCTTC
CASSVGTPDEQFF
>TRBV5-1|.|.|TRBJ2-1
TGCGCCAGCAGCACCGGGACTCGGGGCGATGAGCAGTTCTTC
CASSTGTRGDEQFF
>TRBV27|.|.|TRBJ1-6
TGTGCCAGCAGTCTCAGGGGCCGACCCACCTCCTATAATTCACCCCTCCACTTT
CASSLRGRPTSYNSPLHF
>TRBV19|.|.|TRBJ1-4
TGTGCCAGTAGTGAGAGACAGTTCGACCCCTATGAAAAACTGTTTTTT
CASSERQFDPYEKLFF
>TRBV9|TRBD1|.|TRBJ1-1
TGTGCCAGCAGCGTTCGGGAGGGGGCGGGGAACACTGAAGCTTTCTTT
CASSVREGAGNTEAFF
>TRBV9|.|.|TRBJ2-1
TGTGCCAGCAGCGTAGGGGAGTACAATGAGCAGTTCTTC
CASSVGEYNEQFF
>TRBV6-6|.|few|TRBJ2-5
TGTGCCAGCAGTTCCATCTCCAGAAGGGGAGAGACCCAGTACTTC
CASSSISRRGETQYF
>TRBV6-1|.|.|TRBJ1-2
TGTGCCAGCAGTGAAGTCCCAGGTTCCTATGGCTACACCTTC
CASSEVPGSYGYTF
>TRBV9|.|.|TRBJ2-5
TGTGCCAGCAGCCCAGGGGAGGGAAGCCAAGAGACCCAGTACTTC
CASSPGEGSQETQYF
>TRBV16|.|.|TRBJ1-4
TGTGCCAGCAGCCAATCGCGCGTCAATGAAAAACTGTTTTTT
CASSQSRVNEKLFF
>TRBV7-9|TRBD1|.|TRBJ1-2
TGTGCCAGCAGCCCCGACAGGGGCCTCTATGGCTACACCTTC
CASSPDRGLYGYTF
>TRBV30|.|.|TRBJ1-6
TGTGCCTGGAGTGTACAGTCGGGACTACCCTTTAATTCACCCCTCCACTTT
CAWSVQSGLPFNSPLHF
>TRBV27|.|.|TRBJ2-5
TGTGCCAGCAGTTTACGGGGGTGGAGTGAACAAGAGACCCAGTACTTC
CASSLRGWSEQETQYF
>TRBV29-1|.|.|TRBJ2-6
TGCAGCGTTGTACCCAGCTCTGGGGCCAACGTCCTGACTTTC
CSVVPSSGANVLTF
>TRBV11-2|.|.|TRBJ1-6
TGTGCCAGCAGCTTAGAAGAGTATTCACCCCTCCACTTT
CASSLEEYSPLHF
>TRBV7-2|.|.|TRBJ2-2
TGTGCCAGCAGCTTACACAGGGCGAACACCGGGGAGCTGTTTTTT
CASSLHRANTGELFF
>TRBV19|TRBD2|.|TRBJ2-5
TGTGCCAGTAGTATAGCGGGAGGGCCCCAAGAGACCCAGTACTTC
CASSIAGGPQETQYF
>TRBV28|.|.|TRBJ1-4
TGTGCCAGCAGTCCGAGACAATTTTTGCTGTTTTTT
CASSPRQFLLFF
>TRBV19|.|few|TRBJ1-4
TGTGCCAGTAGTATGAGAAGTCCGAGAGAAAAACTGTTTTTT
CASSMRSPREKLFF
>TRBV6-5|TRBD1|once|TRBJ2-7
TGTGCCAGCAGTTACCCCACGGGACAGGGTACCTACGAGCAGTACTTC
CASSYPTGQGTYEQYF
>TRBV6-5|.|.|TRBJ1-5
TGTGCCAGCAGTCCGAGCAACACTGGGCCTCGCCAGCATTTT
CASSPSNTGPRQHF